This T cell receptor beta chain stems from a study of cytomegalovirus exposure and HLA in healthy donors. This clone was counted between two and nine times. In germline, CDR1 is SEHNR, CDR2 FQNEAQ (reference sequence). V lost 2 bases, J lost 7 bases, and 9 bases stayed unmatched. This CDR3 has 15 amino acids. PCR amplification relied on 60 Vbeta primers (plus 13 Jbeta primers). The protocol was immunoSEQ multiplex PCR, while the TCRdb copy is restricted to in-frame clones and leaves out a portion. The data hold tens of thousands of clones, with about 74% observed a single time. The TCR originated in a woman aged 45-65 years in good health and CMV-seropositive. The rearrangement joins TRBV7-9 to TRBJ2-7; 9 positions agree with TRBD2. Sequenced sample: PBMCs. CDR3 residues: CASSLKERGVREQYF. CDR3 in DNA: TGTGCCAGCAGCTTAAAGGAGCGGGGGGTGAGGGAGCAGTACTTC.